The next 31 T cell receptor beta chains were all read from a single sample in a study of shared T cell receptors in the human thymus. Sequenced by immunoSEQ multiplex PCR; TCRdb stores in-frame clones only, minus some. The sample includes more than 550,000 clones, approximately 85% of them seen just once. The same data also went into a second study, on human thymus T cells.

The sequencing input was thymocytes. Receptor source: a girl under three years old with a congenital heart defect.

The gene calls are TRBV5-1 and TRBJ2-3, with D unresolved. Germline assignment: CDR1 SGHRS and CDR2 YFSETQ. With 1 base removed from V and 0 bases from J, the gap between germline ends came to 18 bases. CDR3 length equals 18 residues. The CDR3 DNA reads TGCGCCAGCAGCTTGTCCTCGAGCGAGACGAGTAGCACAGATACGCAGTATTTT. It encodes CASSLSSSETSSTDTQYF.

A note on this clone: The identical CDR3 is also encoded by other nucleotide sequences in the sample. V and J are TRBV10-3 and TRBJ1-2; 8 bases are a match to TRBD1. CDR3 length: 14 amino acids. V lost 5 bases and J lost 5; bases outside the gene matches: 7. Per the germline V gene, CDR1 is ENHRY and CDR2 is SYGVKD. The CDR3 nucleotides are TGTGCCATCAGTACCGGGACAGGACCTTATGGCTACACCTTC. The encoded protein is CAISTGTGPYGYTF.

The rearrangement joins TRBV28 to TRBJ1-4; D gene ambiguous. This CDR3 comprises 15 residues. Per germline, CDR1 MDHEN and CDR2 SYDVKM. V was cut by 1 base and J by 8 bases, with 14 bases left in between. The CDR3 DNA follows: TGTGCCAGCAGTTTATCCCCTAGGCCTGGCGAAAAACTGTTTTTT. Translating it yields CASSLSPRPGEKLFF.

The chain uses TRBV28 and TRBJ1-1, with D hard to call. CDR1 and CDR2 from the germline V gene are MDHEN and SYDVKM. CDR3 length: 15 amino acids. V lost 5 bases, J lost 12 bases, and 25 bases lay in between. CDR3 nucleotide sequence: TGTGCCAGCAGTCCCTTCGTAGGGCTCCGGCCGGGGTCTTTCTTT. This codes for CASSPFVGLRPGSFF.

The chain couples TRBV18 to TRBJ2-5, with TRBD2 matching over 13 bases. Germline assignment: CDR1 KGHSH and CDR2 LQKENI. The CDR3 contains 18 residues. V shed 6 bases and J 2 bases; nucleotides not matched to a gene: 12. This CDR3 is CASSSSNRTSGGQETQYF. As DNA, the CDR3 is TGTGCCAGCTCGTCCTCCAACCGGACTAGCGGGGGTCAAGAGACCCAGTACTTC.

This clone was counted once. This rearrangement joins TRBV5-4 to TRBJ1-2; 7 bases map to TRBD1. V shed 3 bases, J shed 0 bases, and the junction held 5 bases outside the gene matches. The CDR3 runs to 15 residues. Germline loops: CDR1 SGHNT, CDR2 YYREEE (reference sequence). Here the CDR3 DNA reads TGTGCCAGCAGCTCGGCAACAGGGGCTAACTATGGCTACACCTTC. Translating it yields CASSSATGANYGYTF.

The sample holds one count of this clone. The V gene is TRBV5-1, the J gene TRBJ2-5, with D hard to call. The CDR3 has 14 amino acids. In germline, CDR1 is SGHRS, CDR2 YFSETQ. Trimming removed 2 bases from V and 0 bases from J, with 8 bases in between. CDR3 sequence reads: CASSFSGDQETQYF. DNA of the CDR3: TGCGCCAGCAGCTTTTCGGGTGACCAAGAGACCCAGTACTTC.

The chain uses TRBV10-3 and TRBJ1-1; 7 bases map to TRBD1. The CDR3 loop spans 15 amino acids. The V and J ends lost 1 base and 1 base, in that order; junction bases with no gene match: 3. The germline V gene encodes CDR1 ENHRY and CDR2 SYGVKD. The CDR3 region is CAISELKGANTEAFF. The CDR3 coding sequence is TGTGCCATCAGTGAGTTGAAGGGGGCGAACACTGAAGCTTTCTTT.

The chain links TRBV28 to TRBJ1-1; a weak D match, TRBD1 (5 bases). CDR3 length: 13 amino acids. Germline V CDR1 and CDR2: MDHEN, SYDVKM. V shed 5 bases and J shed 2 bases, with 9 bases lying between them. The CDR3 region has the DNA TGTGCCAGCAGTGAGCAGGGAAACACTGAAGCTTTCTTT. This translates into CASSEQGNTEAFF.

The chain employs TRBV11-2 and TRBJ1-2, with D possibly being TRBD1 (6 bases). The germline V gene has CDR1 SGHAT and CDR2 FQNNGV. The CDR3 consists of 17 residues. The V end was cut by 0 bases, the J end by 6 bases, with 20 bases between. CDR3 loop: CASSLDEGVGAENGYTF. As DNA, the CDR3 is TGTGCCAGCAGCTTAGATGAGGGGGTGGGGGCAGAAAATGGCTACACCTTC.

The chain couples TRBV4-1 to TRBJ1-6; D unresolved. With 4 bases removed from V and 6 bases from J, the gap between germline ends came to 10 bases. CDR1 and CDR2 (germline): MGHRA, YSYEKL. CDR3 length: 14 residues. The DNA of the CDR3 is TGCGCCAGCAGCCGAGGAGTGCGTAATTCACCCCTCCACTTT. Encoded protein: CASSRGVRNSPLHF.

The rearrangement uses TRBV7-8 and TRBJ1-5; unclear D gene. The CDR3 covers 16 residues. With 0 bases removed from V and 4 bases from J, the gap between germline ends came to 13 bases. Germline CDR1 reads SGHVS; CDR2 reads FQNEAQ. CDR3 in amino acids: CASSLAREGKNQPQHF. The CDR3 coding sequence is TGTGCCAGCAGCTTAGCGCGGGAAGGGAAAAATCAGCCCCAGCATTTT.

The CDR3 is CASSYPPDDSASEAFF. CDR3 DNA sequence: TGTGCCAGCAGTTACCCCCCCGACGACAGTGCTAGTGAAGCTTTCTTT. The chain is built from TRBV6-5 and TRBJ1-1; a weak D match, TRBD1 (5 bases). Germline CDR1 MNHEY, CDR2 SVGAGI. The V gene lost 2 bases and the J gene lost 7 bases, with 20 bases spanning the gap. The CDR3 is made up of 16 amino acids.

J is TRBJ2-5 and V is TRBV13; the match to TRBD2 covers 7 bases. CDR3 length equals 13 residues. Unmatched junction bases numbered 7, after V lost 5 bases and J lost 7 bases. Germline loops: CDR1 PRHDT, CDR2 FYEKMQ (reference sequence). In DNA, the CDR3 is TGTGCCAGCAGCCAAGGGAGGGTAGGGACCCAGTACTTC. Protein product: CASSQGRVGTQYF.

In this sample, this clone turned up a few times. The V call is TRBV9, the J call TRBJ1-2; the match to TRBD1 covers 7 bases. The CDR3 extends over 14 amino acids. The germline V gene encodes CDR1 SGDLS and CDR2 YYNGEE. V lost 4 bases to trimming and J lost 4 bases; unmatched junction nucleotides: 7. The DNA for the CDR3 is TGTGCCAGCAGCCCGTGGACAGGCCCCTATGGCTACACCTTC. Its translation: CASSPWTGPYGYTF.

V is TRBV5-5 and J is TRBJ2-7; TRBD1 matches 9 bases. In germline, CDR1 is SGHKS, CDR2 YYEKEE (reference sequence). This CDR3 has 19 amino acids. With V trimmed by 4 bases and J by 0 bases, 17 bases remained unmatched. The CDR3 bases are TGTGCCAGCAGCGCGGAGTTGGGACAGGGAAGAGGATGCTCCTACGAGCAGTACTTC. Protein sequence: CASSAELGQGRGCSYEQYF. Variable domain in full (rest from reference TRBV5-5 and TRBJ2-7): DAGVTQSPTHLIKTRGQQVTLRCSPISGHKSVSWYQQVLGQGPQFIFQYYEKEERGRGNFPDRFSARQFPNYSSELNVNALLLGDSALYLCASSAELGQGRGCSYEQYFGPGTRLTVT.

The chain carries TRBV5-1 and TRBJ2-5, with a tentative D call TRBD2 (6 bases). The germline V and J ends were trimmed by 4 bases and 4 bases, with 17 bases remaining between them. CDR3 size: 15 residues. Germline V lookup: CDR1 SGHRS, CDR2 YFSETQ. CDR3: CASSQRLVWRETQYF. The CDR3 DNA follows: TGCGCCAGCAGCCAACGACTAGTATGGAGAGAGACCCAGTACTTC.

V gene TRBV7-7 combines with J gene TRBJ2-2, with D hard to call. This CDR3 is 13 amino acids long. Trimming shortened V by 3 bases and J by 3 bases, and 5 bases separated the two germline ends. Germline assignment: CDR1 SSHAT and CDR2 FNYEAQ (reference sequence). The CDR3 DNA sequence: TGTGCCAGCAGCTTCTTTTACACCGGGGAGCTGTTTTTT. Translating it yields CASSFFYTGELFF.

This rearrangement joins TRBV4-3 to TRBJ2-1; 8 bases are shared with TRBD2. Germline V gene sequence: CDR1 LGHNA, CDR2 YSLEER. The V and J ends lost 4 bases and 1 base, in that order; junction bases with no gene match: 6. CDR3 length: 16 residues. The CDR3 nucleotides are TGCGCCAGCAGCCCTACGGGGGGGCGGTCCTACAATGAGCAGTTCTTC. This gives the protein CASSPTGGRSYNEQFF.

This chain uses TRBV6-5 with TRBJ1-1; D ambiguous. CDR1 is MNHEY, CDR2 SVGAGI, per germline. Deletions cut 2 bases from V and 2 bases from J, with 15 bases between. The CDR3 extends over 16 amino acids. The CDR3 spells CASSYKGLRVNTEAFF. The CDR3 DNA reads TGTGCCAGCAGTTACAAGGGTTTGCGGGTTAACACTGAAGCTTTCTTT.

This clone was detected only once. This chain joins TRBV6-6 and TRBJ2-1; D is possibly TRBD1 (6 bases). Trimming took 10 bases from V and 0 from J, leaving 19 bases between them. Germline CDR1 MNHNY, CDR2 SVGAGI (reference sequence). The CDR3 runs 16 residues. The CDR3 DNA reads as TGTGCCACCTCTCTTGACAGGTGCTACTCCTACAATGAGCAGTTCTTC. Translated: CATSLDRCYSYNEQFF.

CDR3 sequence: CASSLELVPETQYF. CDR3 nucleotides: TGTGCCAGCAGCTTAGAACTTGTACCAGAGACCCAGTACTTC. The J gene is TRBJ2-5, the V gene TRBV11-2; no reliable D call. The CDR3 length is 14 residues. Trimming cost V 0 bases and J 4 bases, with 9 bases left between them. Germline V gene data show CDR1 as SGHAT and CDR2 as FQNNGV. Together with reference TRBV11-2 and TRBJ2-5, the CDR3 gives the full variable domain: EAGVAQSPRYKIIEKRQSVAFWCNPISGHATLYWYQQILGQGPKLLIQFQNNGVVDDSQLPKDRFSAERLKGVDSTLKIQPAKLEDSAVYLCASSLELVPETQYFGPGTRLLVL.

The V gene is TRBV7-2, the J gene TRBJ1-2; D unclear. This CDR3 has 14 residues. The V gene's germline CDR1 is SGHTA and CDR2 FQGNSA. V lost 0 bases and J 8 bases, leaving 13 bases between the germline ends. The CDR3 DNA follows: TGTGCCAGCAGCTTAGCGCTTGTGGAGGGCGGCTACACCTTC. Amino acid sequence: CASSLALVEGGYTF.

This chain joins TRBV19 and TRBJ1-2, with 10 bases lining up with TRBD1. CDR1 and CDR2 from the germline V gene are LNHDA and SQIVND (reference sequence). CDR3 length equals 18 residues. Germline trimming cut 3 bases from V and 5 bases from J; bases unmatched to any gene: 15. CDR3 sequence (DNA): TGTGCCAGTAGTATTTCGGGGATTGACAGGGGGCGTCTTTATGGCTACACCTTC. It codes for CASSISGIDRGRLYGYTF.

The rearrangement links TRBV27 to TRBJ2-3; D perhaps matches TRBD1 (5 bases). Trimming pared 3 bases from V and 4 bases from J, leaving 11 bases between. Germline CDR1 reads MNHEY; CDR2 reads SMNVEV (reference sequence). CDR3 length: 14 residues. CDR3 in DNA: TGTGCCAGCAGTTTTTCGACAGTGGCAGATACGCAGTATTTT. It yields the protein CASSFSTVADTQYF.

The rearrangement joins TRBV28 to TRBJ2-3, with 8 positions matching TRBD1. The CDR3 runs 14 residues. V lost 6 bases and J lost 2; bases outside the gene matches: 4. In germline, CDR1 is MDHEN, CDR2 SYDVKM. The CDR3 DNA is TGTGCCAGCAGGAACAGGGGGAACACAGATACGCAGTATTTT. This encodes CASRNRGNTDTQYF.

The sample holds one count of this clone. The rearrangement uses TRBV5-1 and TRBJ2-4; 14 bases align to TRBD2. The CDR3 is made up of 16 amino acids. CDR1 is SGHRS and CDR2 is YFSETQ in the germline V gene. V dropped 1 base and J dropped 8; count of bases not matched to a gene: 5. The CDR3 reads CASSLLGTSGGDIQYF. The CDR3 nucleotides read TGCGCCAGCAGCTTGTTAGGGACTAGCGGGGGTGACATTCAGTACTTC.

The chain carries TRBV5-5 and TRBJ1-5; D is unresolved. The CDR3 has 14 amino acids. Trimming removed 0 bases from V and 7 bases from J, with 11 bases in between. The germline V gene encodes CDR1 SGHKS and CDR2 YYEKEE (reference sequence). CDR3 DNA sequence: TGTGCCAGCAGCTTGGGGAGGGCTAAACAGCCCCAGCATTTT. Its protein product is CASSLGRAKQPQHF.

The V and J genes are TRBV19 and TRBJ1-2; D perhaps matches TRBD1 (6 bases). The CDR3 is 17 amino acids. Germline lookup yields CDR1 LNHDA and CDR2 SQIVND (reference sequence). Trimming shortened V by 10 bases and J by 8 bases, and 32 bases separated the two germline ends. This CDR3 reads CATSTDRRLIPWWGYTF. The CDR3 DNA reads as TGTGCCACTTCAACCGACAGGCGGTTAATACCGTGGTGGGGCTACACCTTC.

The chain uses TRBV4-3 and TRBJ1-1; 8 nucleotides agree with TRBD1. Germline CDR1 reads LGHNA; CDR2 reads YSLEER. The CDR3 runs to 18 residues. Trimming cost V 0 bases and J 1 base; bases outside gene matches: 10. In nucleotides, the CDR3 is TGCGCCAGCAGCCAAGATCTGGCAGGGGGCGGGGGGAACACTGAAGCTTTCTTT. It codes for CASSQDLAGGGGNTEAFF.

The rearrangement joins TRBV19 to TRBJ1-5, with a weak D call TRBD1 (6 bases). The CDR3 extends over 14 amino acids. Trimming left V 8 bases short and J 4 bases short, with 15 bases between. Germline V gene lookup returns CDR1 LNHDA and CDR2 SQIVND (reference sequence). DNA of the CDR3: TGTGCCAGTCAAGCAGGGGCTAATAATCAGCCCCAGCATTTT. It specifies CASQAGANNQPQHF.